The 17 T cell receptor beta chains in this list originate from one sample, sequenced in a study of blood T cell repertoires in COVID-19. The assay was immunoSEQ multiplex PCR, and TCRdb's table has in-frame clones only and misses some. The sample shows 200,000 to 250,000 clones, more than 75% of them seen only once. Sequencing was performed on peripheral blood. Receptors were obtained from a woman between 70 and 85 years old with active or convalescent COVID-19.

This sequence joins TRBV24-1 and TRBJ1-1; D is undetermined. Trimming removed 5 bases at V and 6 bases at J, with 18 bases between. This CDR3 spans 15 amino acids. Germline values: CDR1 KGHDR, CDR2 SFDVKD. The CDR3 DNA sequence: TGTGCCACCAGTGCCCCTAAGCAGAGGTTCGCTGAAGCTTTCTTT. Translation gives CATSAPKQRFAEAFF.

The chain has TRBV7-8 and TRBJ2-1; D gene uncertain. V shed 7 bases and J shed 7 bases, with 14 bases lying between them. This CDR3 has 13 residues. Germline V gene lookup returns CDR1 SGHVS and CDR2 FQNEAQ. The CDR3 DNA follows: TGTGCCAGCACGGAGTTAATGTGGAATGAGCAGTTCTTC. It translates to CASTELMWNEQFF.

The rearrangement uses TRBV6-1 and TRBJ2-3; no reliable D call. The V gene's germline CDR1 is MNHNS and CDR2 SASEGT. The CDR3 has 15 residues. Trimming cost V 3 bases and J 0 bases, with 10 bases left between them. The CDR3 loop is CASSDPLRSTDTQYF. CDR3 DNA sequence: TGTGCCAGCAGTGATCCCCTCCGTAGCACAGATACGCAGTATTTT.

The gene calls are TRBV2 and TRBJ2-7; TRBD1 agrees at 8 bases. V dropped 7 bases and J dropped 3; count of bases not matched to a gene: 8. Looked up from germline, CDR1 is SNHLY and CDR2 is FYNNEI. The CDR3 is 14 residues long. The CDR3 loop is CASTRPRGLYEQYF. The CDR3 coding sequence is TGTGCCAGCACACGACCCAGGGGGCTCTACGAGCAGTACTTC.

The chain is built from TRBV2 and TRBJ1-6; D is unresolved. Per the germline V gene, CDR1 is SNHLY and CDR2 is FYNNEI. CDR3 length: 14 residues. Trimming removed 4 bases at V and 14 bases at J, with 18 bases between. The DNA of the CDR3 is TGTGCCAGCAGTGCAGAGGGCCCCCAATCGGCCCTCCACTTT. Protein product: CASSAEGPQSALHF.

This chain uses TRBV11-3 with TRBJ2-3; possibly TRBD1 for D (5 bases). The V end lost 4 bases, the J end lost 1 base, and 12 bases lay between the germline ends. The CDR3 has 15 residues. Germline-derived CDR1 and CDR2 are SGHNT and YENEEA. CDR3 sequence (DNA): TGTGCCAGCAGCTCTAGGGGTTACGGCACAGATACGCAGTATTTT. It specifies CASSSRGYGTDTQYF. The full variable domain, completed using reference TRBV11-3 and TRBJ2-3, is EAGVVQSPRYKIIEKKQPVAFWCNPISGHNTLYWYLQNLGQGPELLIRYENEEAVDDSQLPKDRFSAERLKGVDSTLKIQPAELGDSAVYLCASSSRGYGTDTQYFGPGTRLTVL.

This chain links TRBV2 with TRBJ1-1, with D unresolved. V gave up 8 bases and J gave up 4 bases, with 14 bases separating them. CDR1 and CDR2 from the germline V gene are SNHLY and FYNNEI. The CDR3 has 13 amino acids. The CDR3 here is CASFYGRSTEAFF. CDR3 bases: TGTGCCAGCTTTTACGGCAGGTCCACTGAAGCTTTCTTT.

Here the CDR3 reads CASSQEDISGNTIYF. The CDR3 DNA is TGCGCCAGCAGCCAAGAAGACATCTCTGGAAACACCATATATTTT. This chain connects TRBV4-1 to TRBJ1-3; D is ambiguous. The CDR3 has 15 residues. Germline CDR1 reads MGHRA; CDR2 reads YSYEKL. Trimming removed 0 bases at V and 0 bases at J, with 6 bases between.

This clone was observed once. The V gene is TRBV6-5, the J gene TRBJ2-5; 12 bases match TRBD2. Germline V lookup: CDR1 MNHEY, CDR2 SVGAGI. The CDR3 loop spans 15 amino acids. Trimming removed 6 bases from V and 2 bases from J; junction bases left unmatched: 4. The CDR3 sequence: CASSGTSGYQETQYF. CDR3 bases: TGTGCCAGCAGCGGGACTAGCGGGTATCAAGAGACCCAGTACTTC.

The chain joins TRBV11-2 to TRBJ2-5; 8 bases agree with TRBD1. V shed 5 bases and J 5 bases; nucleotides not matched to a gene: 10. Germline V lookup: CDR1 SGHAT, CDR2 FQNNGV. CDR3 length: 15 amino acids. In nucleotides, the CDR3 is TGTGCCAGCAGCCCAGGGGGACAGGTCCAGGAGACCCAGTACTTC. Its translation: CASSPGGQVQETQYF.

The chain combines TRBV3-1 (or the pseudogene TRBV3-2) with TRBJ2-3; TRBD2 agrees at 9 bases. CDR1 and CDR2 from the germline V gene are LGHDT and YNNKEL (reference sequence). This CDR3 is 16 amino acids long. The V and J ends lost 4 bases and 4 bases, in that order; junction bases with no gene match: 9. CDR3 DNA: TGTGCCAGCAGCCCCGCCAGCGGGGGGAACGCAGATACGCAGTATTTT. Translation gives CASSPASGGNADTQYF.

The chain joins TRBV19 to TRBJ2-7, with a weak D call TRBD1 (5 bases). Trimming left V 4 bases short and J 5 bases short, with 9 bases between. Germline V gene data show CDR1 as LNHDA and CDR2 as SQIVND (reference sequence). CDR3 length: 12 amino acids. CDR3 sequence (DNA): TGTGCCAGTAGTAGGACACCCCACGAGCAGTACTTC. Translation gives CASSRTPHEQYF.

The chain joins TRBV28 to TRBJ2-2; D remains unclear. The CDR3 consists of 12 residues. The V end was cut by 3 bases, the J end by 4 bases, with 3 bases between. Per germline, CDR1 MDHEN and CDR2 SYDVKM. For the CDR3, the DNA is TGTGCCAGCAGTTTCTCCACCGGGGAGCTGTTTTTT. Translation: CASSFSTGELFF.

This clone was detected only a few times. The chain is built from TRBV6-2 or TRBV6-3 and TRBJ2-2, with 12 bases fitting TRBD1. CDR1 is MNHEY, CDR2 SVGEGT, per germline. The CDR3 runs to 20 residues. The V gene end was trimmed by 4 bases and the J gene end by 0 bases; junction bases not matched to a gene: 12. The CDR3 bases are TGTGCCAGCAGTTCCCCGGGCGGGGACAGGGGGCTACCGAACACCGGGGAGCTGTTTTTT. It codes for CASSSPGGDRGLPNTGELFF.

The rearrangement joins TRBV5-4 to TRBJ2-5; D is unresolved. Trimming shortened V by 2 bases and J by 4 bases, and 9 bases separated the two germline ends. Germline loops: CDR1 SGHNT, CDR2 YYREEE (reference sequence). The CDR3 covers 13 residues. This chain's CDR3 is CASSFYARETQYF. The CDR3 region has the DNA TGTGCCAGCAGCTTTTACGCCAGAGAGACCCAGTACTTC.

The genes are TRBV6-2 or TRBV6-3 and TRBJ1-1, with D uncertain. The V gene's germline CDR1 is MNHEY and CDR2 SVGEGT. This CDR3 has 12 amino acids. The ends were cut back, 2 bases at V and 11 bases at J, with 12 bases in the middle. The CDR3 bases are TGTGCCAGCAGTTACGCAGCGGTATCGGCTTTCTTT. Protein: CASSYAAVSAFF.

This rearrangement joins TRBV14 to TRBJ1-2, with 8 bases aligning to TRBD1. The CDR3 runs to 16 residues. Germline V lookup: CDR1 SGHDN, CDR2 FVKESK. The junction had 4 bases not matched to a gene; V was cut back by 1 base and J by 0 bases. The CDR3, as DNA: TGTGCCAGCAGCCAAGGACAGGGGTGGGCTAACTATGGCTACACCTTC. This codes for CASSQGQGWANYGYTF.